Below, one T cell receptor (beta chain) is given with its context. Its specific antigen is unknown. No clone much larger than this one lies a single base away; base qualities are absent. The germline V gene provides CDR1 MNHNS and CDR2 SASEGT. The junction shows trimming of 5 bases on V and 12 bases on J, plus 14 bases between the germline ends. Spanning cysteine to phenylalanine, the CDR3 consists of 12 amino acids. Only CDR3 DNA remains: 36 bases, in frame from the first base. These data belong to a study of metastatic and nonmetastatic thyroid tumors (dated by TCRdb to about 2020). With regard to the full study: Repertoires from peripheral blood and from tumor or nodule tissue samples of malignant and benign thyroid patients were compared.

None of the patients had been given any treatment before thyroid surgery. Using T-cell receptor beta sequencing, the study looked back at clinical samples from patients collected from about 2011 to 2018. Libraries were prepared through PCR. Instrument used: Illumina HiSeq 4000. High-throughput sequencing was used to profile the TCR beta-chain CDR3 region of every patient. As for the original processing: CDR3 differences across clinicopathological groups were used to build a classifier for discriminating distant-metastatic papillary thyroid cancer patients. The Shannon index was used to assess repertoire diversity, and the Morisita-Horn index was used to assess tumor-blood repertoire similarity. TCRdb trimmed the raw reads at Q25, called clones with MiXCR and kept productive beta chains. TCRdb's processing, not the authors', yielded these V and J calls. For this sample there are 53,000 or so clones; 20% to 25% appear just once. In total, the top ten clones hold 3.5% to 4.5% of the sample.

On the study overall, not on this receptor specifically: In both blood and tumor samples, malignant tumors were reported to have significantly higher TCR beta diversity than benign nodules.

What was sequenced was blood. The chain joins TRBV6-1 to TRBJ2-1, with the D gene not confidently named. This receptor was taken from a female donor with papillary thyroid cancer or a benign thyroid nodule (not recorded which). Some clones in this sample may be carry-over from other donors' samples. The CDR3 region: CASSLLDSWQFF. In nucleotides, the sequence is TGTGCCAGCAGTCTGCTAGACTCCTGGCAGTTCTTC.